This T cell receptor (beta chain) stems from a study of blood T cell repertoires in COVID-19. Across the whole study: From the United States, Italy and Spain came samples of acute and convalescent COVID-19. T cells, B-cell-depleted T cells, or PBMCs supplied cDNA or gDNA.

Germline trimming cut 5 bases from V and 3 bases from J; bases unmatched to any gene: 4. The germline gives CDR1 SEHNR, CDR2 FQNEAQ (reference sequence). CDR3 length: 15 amino acids. Original processing notes: Reference gene primer amplification gave nucleated cell count estimates. Measured with immunoSEQ multiplex PCR; TCRdb has only the in-frame clones, and not every one. V, J and clone size derive from that table, while D and trimming were established from the DNA sequence. Among around 150,000 clones listed, about 83% were seen once. The sequence was obtained from a middle-aged woman with acute or convalescent COVID-19. This chain joins TRBV7-9 and TRBJ1-4, with 9 bases identical to TRBD1. Sequenced material: peripheral blood. CDR3 DNA: TGTGCCAGCAGCCCCACAGGGGGCCCTAATGAAAAACTGTTTTTT. Its translation: CASSPTGGPNEKLFF.